The 25 T cell receptor beta chains presented below share a single source sample, sequenced in a study of blood T cells in healthy people across ages. A sample-barcoded 5' primer and a J-beta primer mix were used in a second PCR of about 7 to 12 cycles. TCRdb used MiXCR to reprocess the 5' RACE reads, holding one entry per CDR3 protein. This table holds about 1.8 million distinct CDR3 sequences, about 50% found once. Source material: blood. The receptors come from a woman aged 40 to 55 in good health.

As to this clonotype: A much larger clone sits a single nucleotide away, making a read error possible. The rearrangement joins TRBV25-1 to TRBJ2-7; D is uncertain. Germline V lookup: CDR1 MGHDK, CDR2 SYGVNS. Between the trimmed V and J ends, which lost 4 bases and 2 bases, there was a span of 18 bases. There are 16 residues in the CDR3. The CDR3 spells CASSGSPGQTTYEQYF. The DNA of the CDR3 is TGTGCCAGCAGTGGATCCCCTGGGCAGACCACCTACGAGCAGTACTTC.

This clonotype was picked up a small number of times. The V call is TRBV20-1, the J call TRBJ2-1, with D perhaps given as TRBD1 or TRBD2 (5 bases each). V was shortened by 6 bases and J by 7 bases, with 13 bases between the two germline ends. The CDR3 runs 12 residues. CDR1 is DFQATT, CDR2 SNEGSKA, per germline (reference sequence). CDR3 DNA: TGCAGTGCCTGGGACCCGGGAAATGAGCAGTTCTTC. The encoded protein is CSAWDPGNEQFF.

This rearrangement joins TRBV6-6 to TRBJ2-2; TRBD2 matches 8 bases. Germline lookup yields CDR1 MNHNY and CDR2 SVGAGI (reference sequence). V trimming: 0 bases; J trimming: 4 bases; junction bases outside the gene matches: 7. The CDR3 is 17 amino acids. The CDR3, as DNA: TGTGCCAGCAGTTACTCCCCGGGAGGGCGGGGCACCGGGGAGCTGTTTTTT. Translating gives CASSYSPGGRGTGELFF.

This clonotype was detected only a few times. The V call is TRBV7-2, the J call TRBJ1-4; 10 nucleotides align to TRBD1. Germline CDR1 and CDR2: SGHTA and FQGNSA. CDR3 length: 19 residues. After removal of 5 bases from V and 5 bases from J, the junction contained 17 bases not matched to a gene. The CDR3 region has the DNA TGTGCCAGCAGCCTACCCTCCGGGACAGGGGTTCTTAGGAATGAAAAACTGTTTTTT. Protein product: CASSLPSGTGVLRNEKLFF.

This clonotype was found a few times. The V and J genes are TRBV4-2 and TRBJ2-3; D is possibly TRBD1 (6 bases). This CDR3 region has 17 residues. Germline lookup yields CDR1 LGHNA and CDR2 YNFKEQ. V was cut by 5 bases and J by 0 bases, with 18 bases left in between. As DNA, the CDR3 is TGTGCCAGCAGCTTCTATCCCGGACAGACCAGCACAGATACGCAGTATTTT. Its translation is CASSFYPGQTSTDTQYF.

The V gene is TRBV11-2, the J gene TRBJ2-1, with 9 bases matching TRBD1. Germline trimming cut 3 bases from V and 4 bases from J; bases unmatched to any gene: 10. Germline-derived CDR1 and CDR2 are SGHAT and FQNNGV. CDR3 length equals 17 residues. The CDR3 DNA reads as TGTGCCAGCAGCTTTAAAACAGGGGGCCTGTCGTACAATGAGCAGTTCTTC. Protein sequence: CASSFKTGGLSYNEQFF.

There are many counts of this clonotype. The chain carries TRBV7-2 and TRBJ2-7; D may be TRBD1 (6 bases). This CDR3 comprises 14 residues. From germline, CDR1 is SGHTA and CDR2 FQGNSA. V was cut by 2 bases and J by 0 bases, with 8 bases left in between. CDR3 nucleotides: TGTGCCAGCAGCTTACAGGGGTCCTCCTACGAGCAGTACTTC. It specifies CASSLQGSSYEQYF.

This sequence joins TRBV7-8 and TRBJ2-7; D remains ambiguous. Per the germline V gene, CDR1 is SGHVS and CDR2 is FQNEAQ. V gave up 1 base and J gave up 9 bases, with 13 bases separating them. There are 13 residues in the CDR3. The CDR3, as DNA: TGTGCCAGCAGCTTAGGTATCCGGTTCAGGCAGTACTTC. Amino acid sequence: CASSLGIRFRQYF.

The chain recombines TRBV4-1 with TRBJ2-3, with D uncertain. Germline V CDR1 and CDR2: MGHRA, YSYEKL. With 0 bases removed from V and 0 bases from J, the gap between germline ends came to 16 bases. The length of the CDR3 is 18 residues. CDR3 residues: CASSQDFRIDQSTDTQYF. In DNA, the CDR3 is TGCGCCAGCAGCCAAGATTTTAGGATCGACCAGAGCACAGATACGCAGTATTTT.

The J gene is TRBJ2-3, the V gene TRBV12-3 or TRBV12-4; D is unclear. CDR3 length: 14 residues. Trimming left V 3 bases short and J 2 bases short, with 9 bases between. Here the CDR3 reads CASSFATDTDTQYF. The CDR3 DNA follows: TGTGCCAGCAGTTTTGCAACAGACACAGATACGCAGTATTTT.

In nucleotides, the CDR3 is TGTGCCAGCAGCTTAGCCGGGACAGGGATTTCCTACGAGCAGTACTTC. Its translation is CASSLAGTGISYEQYF. This sequence joins TRBV11-1 and TRBJ2-7; 9 bases fit TRBD1. The CDR3 runs to 16 residues. Trimming took 0 bases from V and 1 from J; bases not matched to a gene: 4. Germline V CDR1 and CDR2: SGHAT, FQDESV (reference sequence). The full variable domain, completed using reference TRBV11-1 and TRBJ2-7, is EAEVAQSPRYKITEKSQAVAFWCDPISGHATLYWYRQILGQGPELLVQFQDESVVDDSQLPKDRFSAERLKGVDSTLKIQPAELGDSAMYLCASSLAGTGISYEQYFGPGTRLTVT.

This chain connects TRBV20-1 to TRBJ2-1; no firm D call. Looked up from germline, CDR1 is DFQATT and CDR2 is SNEGSKA (reference sequence). This CDR3 spans 12 amino acids. Trimming left V 6 bases short and J 8 bases short, with 14 bases between. The CDR3 nucleotides read TGCAGTGCGGGATTCTACACCGATGAGCAGTTCTTC. This codes for CSAGFYTDEQFF.

The chain combines TRBV7-2 with TRBJ2-4; 10 bases match TRBD2. Losses at the gene ends were 5 bases for V and 12 bases for J; bases not matched to a gene: 7. Germline V lookup: CDR1 SGHTA, CDR2 FQGNSA. The length of the CDR3 is 13 residues. Here the CDR3 DNA reads TGTGCCAGCAGCCCCCGGACTAGCGGCAATCAGTACTTC. Translating gives CASSPRTSGNQYF.

The chain has TRBV15 and TRBJ2-7, with TRBD1 identical over 9 bases. Germline assignment: CDR1 LNHNV and CDR2 YYDKDF (reference sequence). Trimming removed 6 bases from V and 0 bases from J; junction bases left unmatched: 6. The CDR3 spans 15 residues. DNA for the CDR3: TGTGCCACCAGAGCGATGGGACAGGGCTCCTACGAGCAGTACTTC. Encoded protein: CATRAMGQGSYEQYF.

The chain couples TRBV18 to TRBJ2-1; D call uncertain. This CDR3 spans 15 amino acids. V was cut by 1 base and J by 5 bases, with 12 bases left in between. Germline CDR1 and CDR2: KGHSH and LQKENI. The CDR3 nucleotides are TGTGCCAGCTCACCACAGGCCCAACTGAACAATGAGCAGTTCTTC. Encoded protein: CASSPQAQLNNEQFF.

This clonotype was seen more than once but under ten times. The gene calls are TRBV2 and TRBJ2-6; 7 positions agree with TRBD2. The CDR3 totals 18 residues. Losses at the gene ends were 8 bases for V and 0 bases for J; bases not matched to a gene: 13. CDR1 and CDR2 from the germline V gene are SNHLY and FYNNEI. Written as DNA, the CDR3 is TGTGCCAGCGGGACCAGAGAGCGGGGAAGCTCTGGGGCCAACGTCCTGACTTTC. Amino acid sequence: CASGTRERGSSGANVLTF.

The chain is built from TRBV4-2 and TRBJ1-2; no clear D gene. Trimming took 6 bases from V and 3 from J, leaving 20 bases between them. CDR1 is LGHNA and CDR2 is YNFKEQ in the germline V gene. This CDR3 is built from 16 residues. The CDR3, as DNA: TGTGCCAGCAGTCACGCCGGTGGCGCCGTATACTATGGCTACACCTTC. Translating it yields CASSHAGGAVYYGYTF.

The chain carries TRBV5-1 and TRBJ1-6; D call uncertain. Trimming stripped 0 bases from V and 5 bases from J, with 12 bases between. The CDR3 covers 16 residues. The V gene's germline CDR1 is SGHRS and CDR2 YFSETQ. The CDR3 region is CASSLAERENNSPLHF. The CDR3 coding sequence is TGCGCCAGCAGCTTGGCGGAAAGGGAAAATAATTCACCCCTCCACTTT.

This chain joins TRBV27 and TRBJ1-6, with TRBD1 as a possible D gene (5 bases). CDR3 length equals 13 residues. In germline, CDR1 is MNHEY, CDR2 SMNVEV (reference sequence). The V and J ends lost 10 bases and 6 bases respectively, with 13 bases between them. The CDR3 nucleotides are TGTGCCACAAAGAGGGACTTTAATTCACCCCTCCACTTT. This codes for CATKRDFNSPLHF.

The chain recombines TRBV4-3 with TRBJ1-5, with unresolved D. The CDR3 extends over 13 amino acids. The germline V gene encodes CDR1 LGHNA and CDR2 YSLEER. V was shortened by 0 bases and J by 6 bases, with 6 bases between the two germline ends. The CDR3 sequence is CASSQDELQPQHF. For the CDR3, the DNA is TGCGCCAGCAGCCAAGATGAGCTTCAGCCCCAGCATTTT.

The chain is built from TRBV5-6 and TRBJ2-4; D remains ambiguous. The J call may not be correct, given that the DNA end is closer to TRBJ2-5. Germline CDR1 SGHDT, CDR2 YYEEEE. The CDR3 has 13 residues. CDR3 nucleotides: TGTGCCAGCAGCGTGTACAGAGAAGAGACCCAGTACTTC. Encoded protein: CASSVYREETQYF.

This chain joins TRBV6-2 or TRBV6-3 and TRBJ2-1; D may be TRBD1 or TRBD2 (6 bases each). Trimming left V 8 bases short and J 1 base short, with 12 bases between. Germline assignment: CDR1 MNHEY and CDR2 SVGEGT. This CDR3 is 14 amino acids long. The CDR3 coding sequence is TGTGCCAGCGATCGGGGGCCGTCCTACAATGAGCAGTTCTTC. This encodes CASDRGPSYNEQFF.

The genes are TRBV15 and TRBJ1-6; unclear D gene. This CDR3 region has 13 residues. The germline gives CDR1 LNHNV, CDR2 YYDKDF (reference sequence). Trimming removed 3 bases from V and 6 bases from J, with 6 bases in between. The DNA for the CDR3 is TGTGCCACCAGCAGCCGAAGTAATTCACCCCTCCACTTT. This encodes CATSSRSNSPLHF.

The chain employs TRBV12-3 or TRBV12-4 and TRBJ1-2, with 9 bases that match TRBD1. The CDR3 totals 17 residues. The V and J ends lost 6 bases and 3 bases, in that order; junction bases with no gene match: 14. DNA for the CDR3: TGTGCCAGCAGCCCTGGGACAGGGAGGTTTGTGGACTATGGCTACACCTTC. Its protein is CASSPGTGRFVDYGYTF.

The gene calls are TRBV20-1 and TRBJ1-2; 7 nucleotides agree with TRBD1. The V segment lost 0 bases and the J segment 8 bases; nucleotides outside the gene matches: 3. Germline V CDR1 and CDR2: DFQATT, SNEGSKA (reference sequence). The CDR3 has 12 amino acids. The CDR3 protein is CSARETGWGYTF. The CDR3 nucleotides read TGCAGTGCTAGAGAGACAGGGTGGGGCTACACCTTC.